This TCR beta chain was retrieved from a study of PD-1 blockade in classical Hodgkin lymphoma. General study findings and limits: Exclusion applied to patients who initiated nivolumab less than 1 year following ASCT.

The time point here: cycle 4 day 1 (C4D1), after 5 to 7 weeks of nivolumab. Following autologous stem cell transplantation, relapse occurred in every patient, and exposure to brentuximab vedotin varied. With magnetic negative selection, CD4+ T cells were purified from PBMCs that had been thawed. Best responses included complete response and partial response; otherwise, the best response was progressive disease. This clone turned up a few times. Antigen: not known. Data came from immunoSEQ multiplex PCR; TCRdb stores just in-frame clones and leaves some out. This table holds 20,000 to 25,000 clones, roughly 76% found once. Deletions cut 5 bases from V and 7 bases from J, with 15 bases between. The CDR3 runs to 15 residues. Per germline, CDR1 SGHTA and CDR2 FQGNSA.

Source: CD4+ T cells from blood, taken before the fourth cycle of nivolumab. The source is a human donor with classical Hodgkin lymphoma. The V gene is TRBV7-2, the J gene TRBJ1-6; a weak D match, TRBD1 (6 bases). CDR3 sequence reads: CASSNRVMGNSPLHF. DNA for the CDR3: TGTGCCAGCAGCAACAGGGTAATGGGCAATTCACCCCTCCACTTT.